The 9 T cell receptor beta chains below were found in one sample sequenced in a study of blood T cell repertoires in COVID-19. Assay used: immunoSEQ multiplex PCR; TCRdb lists only in-frame clones, some missing. The table records 120,000 to 150,000 clones, around four fifths of them present only once. Sample: peripheral blood. All receptors come from a human donor in a cohort sampled during active COVID-19.

The gene calls are TRBV5-1 and TRBJ2-3; the D gene is possibly TRBD2 (6 bases). CDR1 is SGHRS and CDR2 is YFSETQ in the germline V gene. Between the trimmed V and J ends, which lost 0 bases and 4 bases, there was a span of 12 bases. The CDR3 is 15 residues long. In nucleotides, the CDR3 is TGCGCCAGCAGCTTGGATGGCGGGAATGCAGATACGCAGTATTTT. Translating it yields CASSLDGGNADTQYF.

V and J are TRBV7-2 and TRBJ2-5; D may be TRBD2 (5 bases). The CDR3 length is 15 residues. V lost 2 bases, J lost 2 bases, and 12 bases lay in between. Germline values: CDR1 SGHTA, CDR2 FQGNSA. CDR3 loop: CASSLKGGRQETQYF. The CDR3 DNA sequence: TGTGCCAGCAGCTTAAAGGGCGGGCGGCAAGAGACCCAGTACTTC.

The chain links TRBV6-5 to TRBJ2-7, with 12 bases aligning to TRBD1. CDR1 and CDR2 from the germline V gene are MNHEY and SVGAGI. The CDR3 sequence is 14 residues long. V dropped 6 bases and J dropped 4; count of bases not matched to a gene: 4. The CDR3, as DNA: TGTGCCAGCAGGGGACAGGGGGCTCGGTACGAGCAGTACTTC. This encodes CASRGQGARYEQYF.

The CDR3 bases are TGTGCCAGCAGCTTAACGTTCGGCAGCGTGGAGACCCAGTACTTC. Amino acid sequence: CASSLTFGSVETQYF. V usage is TRBV7-3 and J usage is TRBJ2-5, with D uncertain. The V end was cut by 0 bases, the J end by 5 bases, with 13 bases between. The CDR3 runs to 15 residues. Germline CDR1 SGHTA, CDR2 FQGTGA.

CDR3 loop: CASSLTGEGNTEAFF. The CDR3 bases are TGTGCCAGCAGCCTCACAGGGGAAGGGAACACTGAAGCTTTCTTT. The V call is TRBV9, the J call TRBJ1-1; 7 nucleotides line up with TRBD1. Germline CDR1 and CDR2: SGDLS and YYNGEE. Losses at the gene ends were 4 bases for V and 1 base for J; bases not matched to a gene: 7. The CDR3 has 15 amino acids.

This clone was picked up a small number of times. The chain recombines TRBV29-1 with TRBJ2-3, with no clear D. Germline values: CDR1 SQVTM, CDR2 ANQGSEA. V was trimmed by 1 base and J by 4 bases, leaving 15 bases between them. The CDR3 consists of 15 residues. The CDR3 DNA reads as TGCAGCGTTGAAGGGAGCGCGCCCTCCCCAGATACGCAGTATTTT. It specifies CSVEGSAPSPDTQYF.

The chain uses TRBV30 and TRBJ1-3, with TRBD1 as a possible D gene (6 bases). Germline loops: CDR1 GTSNPN, CDR2 SVGIG (reference sequence). Trimming took off 0 bases at V and 0 bases at J, with 12 bases between the two ends. CDR3 size: 16 residues. CDR3 sequence reads: CAWSVGAGTSGNTIYF. The CDR3 nucleotides read TGTGCCTGGAGTGTGGGGGCGGGCACCTCTGGAAACACCATATATTTT.

As concerns this clone: Other DNA sequences in the same sample also yield this CDR3. The rearrangement joins TRBV3-1 (or the pseudogene TRBV3-2) to TRBJ1-5; D is ambiguous. CDR3 size: 13 residues. Germline CDR1 LGHDT, CDR2 YNNKEL (reference sequence). V was trimmed by 0 bases and J by 4 bases, leaving 4 bases between them. The chain's CDR3 is CASSQDPNQPQHF. CDR3 sequence (DNA): TGTGCCAGCAGCCAAGATCCGAATCAGCCCCAGCATTTT.

J is TRBJ2-1 and V is TRBV19; D possibly corresponds to TRBD2 (5 bases). The CDR3 spans 16 residues. Germline V gene data show CDR1 as LNHDA and CDR2 as SQIVND (reference sequence). Trimming pared 5 bases from V and 9 bases from J, leaving 23 bases between. CDR3 bases: TGTGCCAGTAGTTTTTATAAGTATCCCGCTGCGGGTGAGCAGTTCTTC. Its protein is CASSFYKYPAAGEQFF.